A selection of T cell receptor beta chains follows, all from one sample in a study of Tregs in tolerant kidney transplant recipients. Method: immunoSEQ multiplex PCR; TCRdb's copy keeps in-frame clones and lacks some. The table has 84,000 or so clones, over 85% seen once; the top ten hold 1.5% to 2%. Material: CD4+ T cells from blood (PBMCs), obtained 12 months after the transplant. Every receptor here comes from a human patient who received a combined kidney and bone marrow transplant. Some of the T cells might come from the graft donor. Each CDR3 is given with its conserved first and last residue. Each record gives: clone size, J gene, V gene, D gene, CDR3 protein, CDR3 DNA. A D gene is named only where the DNA matches it firmly. Clone size is given for some rows only: seen once, a few or many times, or a class if the clone is expanded.

>once|TRBJ2-5|TRBV11-3|.
CASSLDQGETQYF
TGTGCCAGCAGCTTAGACCAGGGGGAGACCCAGTACTTC
>.|TRBJ2-6|TRBV2|.
CASSLLSSGANVLTF
TGTGCCAGCAGTCTACTCTCCTCTGGGGCCAACGTCCTGACTTTC
>.|TRBJ1-2|TRBV5-4|.
CASSRGQPNYGYTF
TGTGCCAGCAGCAGAGGACAGCCTAACTATGGCTACACCTTC
>.|TRBJ2-1|TRBV7-3|.
CASSPRTGSSYNEQFF
TGTGCCAGCAGCCCACGGACCGGGAGCTCCTACAATGAGCAGTTCTTC
>.|TRBJ2-3|TRBV11-1|.
CASSLGPIGTDTQYF
TGTGCCAGCAGCTTGGGGCCCATTGGGACAGATACGCAGTATTTT
>once|TRBJ2-7|TRBV11-2|TRBD1
CASSLDLFGGDRGDYEQYF
TGTGCCAGCAGCTTAGATTTATTTGGGGGGGACAGGGGGGACTACGAGCAGTACTTC
>.|TRBJ2-1|TRBV7-6|.
CASTHITREQFF
TGTGCCAGCACCCACATAACTAGGGAGCAGTTCTTC
>.|TRBJ1-3|TRBV11-3|.
CASSPGQSSGNTIYF
TGTGCCAGCAGCCCCGGACAGAGCTCTGGAAACACCATATATTTT
>.|TRBJ2-3|TRBV7-3|.
CASSPHRDGTDTQYF
TGTGCCAGCAGCCCCCACAGGGATGGCACAGATACGCAGTATTTT
>.|TRBJ1-1|TRBV9|.
CASSAGVPTEAFF
TGTGCCAGCAGCGCCGGGGTTCCCACTGAAGCTTTCTTT
>.|TRBJ2-1|TRBV6-4|TRBD2
CASSDSAGRTRDEQFF
TGTGCCAGCAGTGACTCCGCGGGCAGGACTAGGGATGAGCAGTTCTTC
>.|TRBJ2-1|TRBV18|TRBD2
CASSRRLAGGGEQFF
TGTGCCAGCTCACGACGACTAGCGGGAGGAGGTGAGCAGTTCTTC
>.|TRBJ1-2|TRBV18|TRBD1
CASSPKGQDYGYTF
TGTGCCAGCTCACCCAAAGGACAGGACTATGGCTACACCTTC
>.|TRBJ2-3|TRBV29-1|TRBD2
CSVSGLAGTVDTQYF
TGCAGCGTCTCGGGACTAGCGGGGACGGTGGATACGCAGTATTTT
>.|TRBJ2-2|TRBV4-2|TRBD2
CASSQTSGGPGELFF
TGTGCCAGCAGCCAGACTAGCGGGGGCCCCGGGGAGCTGTTTTTT
>.|TRBJ2-1|TRBV5-4|.
CASSFRDGSSYNEQFF
TGTGCCAGCAGCTTTCGGGACGGGAGCTCCTACAATGAGCAGTTCTTC
>.|TRBJ2-3|TRBV11-3|TRBD2
CASSPSSGRDQDTQYF
TGTGCCAGCAGCCCCTCTAGCGGGAGAGATCAAGATACGCAGTATTTT
>.|TRBJ2-7|TRBV7-2|.
CASSLNARQANYEQYF
TGTGCCAGCAGCTTAAATGCCAGGCAAGCCAACTACGAGCAGTACTTC
>.|TRBJ2-7|TRBV6-1|TRBD1
CASRPTGVRYEQYF
TGTGCCAGCAGACCGACAGGGGTGAGGTACGAGCAGTACTTC
>.|TRBJ1-2|TRBV7-2|.
CASSLGGRGYTF
TGTGCCAGCAGCTTAGGAGGTCGTGGCTACACCTTC
>.|TRBJ1-3|TRBV18|.
CASSPQGGGNTIYF
TGTGCCAGCTCACCCCAGGGAGGGGGAAACACCATATATTTT
>.|TRBJ2-1|TRBV15|TRBD2
CATRQPGLAINEQFF
TGTGCCACCAGGCAACCGGGACTAGCGATCAATGAGCAGTTCTTC
>.|TRBJ1-1|TRBV19|TRBD1
CASSVTGGIEAFF
TGTGCCAGTAGTGTGACAGGGGGAATTGAAGCTTTCTTT
>.|TRBJ2-5|TRBV7-8|.
CASSFLGAVLETQYF
TGTGCCAGCAGCTTCCTAGGGGCAGTATTAGAGACCCAGTACTTC
>.|TRBJ1-1|TRBV7-2|.
CASSPRGGRTEAFF
TGTGCCAGCAGCCCACGTGGAGGGAGGACTGAAGCTTTCTTT
>.|TRBJ2-5|TRBV2|TRBD2
CASERGQQETQYF
TGTGCCAGCGAGCGGGGGCAGCAAGAGACCCAGTACTTC
>.|TRBJ2-7|TRBV6-5|.
CASIGGEAYEQYF
TGTGCCAGCATCGGGGGAGAGGCCTACGAGCAGTACTTC
>.|TRBJ2-7|TRBV7-2|TRBD2
CASSSDGTSGNEQYF
TGTGCCAGCAGCTCCGACGGGACTAGCGGGAACGAGCAGTACTTC
>.|TRBJ2-5|TRBV7-3|.
CASGLRLQETQYF
TGTGCCAGCGGCCTAAGGCTGCAAGAGACCCAGTACTTC
>.|TRBJ2-5|TRBV14|TRBD1
CASSPWTGIETQYF
TGTGCCAGCAGCCCATGGACAGGGATAGAGACCCAGTACTTC
>.|TRBJ2-2|TRBV5-4|TRBD2
CASSPRGRGAGGTGELFF
TGTGCCAGCAGCCCACGGGGGAGAGGAGCGGGAGGCACCGGGGAGCTGTTTTTT
>.|TRBJ2-3|TRBV14|TRBD2
CASSQRGLAGVVGTDTQYF
TGTGCCAGCAGCCAAAGAGGACTAGCGGGAGTTGTCGGCACAGATACGCAGTATTTT
>.|TRBJ2-3|TRBV5-1|.
CASSLVSPTDTQYF
TGCGCCAGCAGCTTGGTTAGCCCCACAGATACGCAGTATTTT
>.|TRBJ2-3|TRBV30|TRBD1
CAWNQHRGRSPDTQYF
TGTGCCTGGAACCAACACAGGGGGCGCAGCCCCGATACGCAGTATTTT
>.|TRBJ1-3|TRBV9|TRBD1
CASSVGTGFSGNTIYF
TGTGCCAGCAGCGTTGGGACAGGCTTCTCTGGAAACACCATATATTTT
>.|TRBJ2-7|TRBV4-2|TRBD1
CASSQVSGQGGSYEQYF
TGTGCCAGCAGCCAAGTCTCCGGACAGGGGGGCTCCTACGAGCAGTACTTC
>.|TRBJ1-6|TRBV7-2|.
CASSSDSLYNSPLHF
TGTGCCAGCAGTTCTGACAGCTTATATAATTCCCCCCTCCACTTT
>.|TRBJ2-1|TRBV5-8|TRBD2
CASSLGLAGGSEQFF
TGTGCCAGCAGCTTGGGCCTAGCGGGGGGATCAGAGCAGTTCTTC
>.|TRBJ1-1|TRBV5-4|.
CASSLAPGETEAFF
TGTGCCAGCAGCTTGGCTCCGGGGGAGACTGAAGCTTTCTTT
>.|TRBJ2-3|TRBV7-2|TRBD2
CASSLGGGLRTDTQYF
TGTGCCAGCAGCTTAGGCGGGGGTCTCCGCACAGATACGCAGTATTTT
>once|TRBJ2-5|TRBV5-1|.
CASKRQQETQYF
TGCGCCAGCAAGAGACAGCAAGAGACCCAGTACTTC
>.|TRBJ1-1|TRBV5-5|.
CASSLRGVNTEAFF
TGTGCCAGCAGCTTACGCGGCGTGAACACTGAAGCTTTCTTT
>.|TRBJ2-3|TRBV4-2|TRBD2
CASSPLFPAGGTDTQYF
TGTGCCAGCAGCCCCCTTTTTCCAGCGGGAGGCACAGATACGCAGTATTTT
>.|TRBJ1-2|TRBV19|.
CASSPGGNGYTF
TGTGCCAGTAGCCCGGGGGGGAATGGCTACACCTTC
>.|TRBJ2-1|TRBV2|.
CASSARDFHYNEQFF
TGTGCCAGCAGTGCAAGGGACTTCCACTACAATGAGCAGTTCTTC
>.|TRBJ2-5|TRBV7-2|.
CASRRQGRATQYF
TGTGCCAGCAGGCGACAGGGGAGGGCGACCCAGTACTTC
>.|TRBJ2-7|TRBV19|TRBD2
CASSILSGGPLYEQYF
TGTGCCAGTAGTATTTTGAGCGGGGGGCCCCTCTACGAGCAGTACTTC
>.|TRBJ2-5|TRBV7-2|.
CASSLQGRGETQYF
TGTGCCAGCAGTCTTCAGGGCCGGGGGGAGACCCAGTACTTC
>.|TRBJ2-6|TRBV11-3|.
CASSLATGTISSGANVLTF
TGTGCCAGCAGCTTAGCGACCGGGACAATAAGCTCTGGGGCCAACGTCCTGACTTTC
>.|TRBJ2-3|TRBV5-5|.
CASSLTGNTDTQYF
TGTGCCAGCAGCTTGACAGGGAACACAGATACGCAGTATTTT
>.|TRBJ2-3|TRBV11-3|.
CASSFTGTDTQYF
TGTGCCAGCAGCTTTACAGGCACAGATACGCAGTATTTT
>.|TRBJ2-7|TRBV7-2|.
CASSLSRGRSYEQYF
TGTGCCAGCAGCTTAAGCAGGGGAAGATCCTACGAGCAGTACTTC
>.|TRBJ2-5|TRBV29-1|TRBD2
CSVESRGGGQETQYF
TGCAGCGTTGAATCCCGGGGGGGTGGGCAAGAGACCCAGTACTTC
>.|TRBJ2-5|TRBV25-1|.
CASSEHEGGEQYF
TGTGCCAGCAGTGAACATGAGGGGGGGGAGCAGTACTTC
>.|TRBJ2-7|TRBV4-2|TRBD1
CASSQEGTGGRGQYF
TGTGCCAGCAGCCAAGAGGGAACAGGGGGGAGAGGGCAGTACTTC
>.|TRBJ2-3|TRBV11-3|.
CASSLGLGSTDTQYF
TGTGCCAGCAGCTTGGGACTGGGGAGCACAGATACGCAGTATTTT
>.|TRBJ2-6|TRBV6-1|.
CASSDYRAAGANVLTF
TGTGCCAGCAGTGACTACAGGGCGGCTGGGGCCAACGTCCTGACTTTC
>.|TRBJ1-1|TRBV20-1|.
CSARDPSEAFF
TGCAGTGCTAGAGATCCTTCTGAAGCTTTCTTT